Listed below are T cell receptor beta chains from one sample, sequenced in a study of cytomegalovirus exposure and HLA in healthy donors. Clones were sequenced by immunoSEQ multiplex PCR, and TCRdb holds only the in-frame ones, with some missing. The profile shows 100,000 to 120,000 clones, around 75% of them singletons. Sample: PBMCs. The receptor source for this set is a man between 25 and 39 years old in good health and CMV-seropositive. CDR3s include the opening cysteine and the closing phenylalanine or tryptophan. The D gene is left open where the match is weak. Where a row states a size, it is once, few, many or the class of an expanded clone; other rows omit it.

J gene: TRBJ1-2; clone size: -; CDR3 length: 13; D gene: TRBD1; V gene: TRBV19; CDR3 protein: CASRHRQGNGYTF; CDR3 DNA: TGTGCCAGTAGACACCGACAGGGGAACGGCTACACCTTC
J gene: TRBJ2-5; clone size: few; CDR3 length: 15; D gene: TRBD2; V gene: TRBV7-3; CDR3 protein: CASSMGLADKETQYF; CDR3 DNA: TGTGCCAGCAGCATGGGACTAGCGGACAAAGAGACCCAGTACTTC
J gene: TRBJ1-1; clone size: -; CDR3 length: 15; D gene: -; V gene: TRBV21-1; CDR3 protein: CASSPRGFLNTEAFF; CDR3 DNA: TGTGCCAGCAGCCCCCGAGGATTCTTGAACACTGAAGCTTTCTTT
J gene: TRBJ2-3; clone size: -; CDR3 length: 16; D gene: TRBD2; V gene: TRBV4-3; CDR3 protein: CASSQDPSGGGDTQYF; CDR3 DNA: TGCGCCAGCAGCCAAGATCCTAGCGGGGGGGGAGATACGCAGTATTTT
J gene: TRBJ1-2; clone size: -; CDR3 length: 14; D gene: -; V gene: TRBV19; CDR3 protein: CASSTSFGQTGYTF; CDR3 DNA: TGTGCCAGTAGTACCTCCTTCGGACAAACTGGCTACACCTTC
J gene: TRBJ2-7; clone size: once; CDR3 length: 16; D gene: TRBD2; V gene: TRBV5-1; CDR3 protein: CASRLTSGGYTYEQYF; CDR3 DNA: TGCGCCAGCAGGCTAACTAGCGGGGGGTATACCTACGAGCAGTACTTC
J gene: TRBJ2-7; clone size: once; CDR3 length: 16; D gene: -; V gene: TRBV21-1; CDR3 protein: CASSKAARGSSYEQYF; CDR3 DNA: TGTGCCAGCAGCAAAGCGGCCAGGGGGAGCTCCTACGAGCAGTACTTC
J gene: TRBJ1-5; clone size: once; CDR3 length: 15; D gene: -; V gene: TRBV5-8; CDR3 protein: CASSLVSGAYQPQHF; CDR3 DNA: TGTGCCAGCAGCTTGGTTTCCGGAGCCTATCAGCCCCAGCATTTT
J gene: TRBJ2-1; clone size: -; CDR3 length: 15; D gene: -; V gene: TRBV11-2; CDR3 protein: CASSPRTGTYNEQFF; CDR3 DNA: TGTGCCAGCAGCCCTCGTACAGGGACCTACAATGAGCAGTTCTTC
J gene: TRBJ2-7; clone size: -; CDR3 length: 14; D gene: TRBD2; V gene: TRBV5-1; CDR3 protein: CASSFLAGGQEQYF; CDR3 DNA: TGCGCCAGCAGCTTTCTAGCGGGGGGGCAGGAGCAGTACTTC
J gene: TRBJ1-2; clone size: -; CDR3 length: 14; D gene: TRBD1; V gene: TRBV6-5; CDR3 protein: CASRNTGGNYGYTF; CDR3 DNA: TGTGCCAGCAGGAATACAGGGGGGAACTATGGCTACACCTTC
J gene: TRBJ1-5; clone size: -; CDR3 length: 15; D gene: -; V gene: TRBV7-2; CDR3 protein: CASSGWGGGNQPQHF; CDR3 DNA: TGTGCCAGCAGCGGTTGGGGGGGCGGCAATCAGCCCCAGCATTTT
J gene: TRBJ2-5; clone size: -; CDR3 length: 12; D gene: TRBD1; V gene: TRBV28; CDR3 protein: CASSETGKTQYF; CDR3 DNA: TGTGCCAGCAGCGAGACAGGGAAGACCCAGTACTTC
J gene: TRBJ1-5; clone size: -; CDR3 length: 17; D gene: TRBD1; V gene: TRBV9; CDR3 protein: CASSSGQGEGRNQPQHF; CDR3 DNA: TGTGCCAGCAGCTCGGGACAGGGTGAGGGTCGCAATCAGCCCCAGCATTTT
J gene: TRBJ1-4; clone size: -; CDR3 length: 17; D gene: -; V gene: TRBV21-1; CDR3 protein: CASSKVGRTTTNEKLFF; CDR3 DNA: TGTGCCAGCAGCAAAGTCGGGAGGACGACAACTAATGAAAAACTGTTTTTT
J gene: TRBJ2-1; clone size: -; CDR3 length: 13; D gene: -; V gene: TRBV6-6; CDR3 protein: CASNQLSYNEQFF; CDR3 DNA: TGTGCCAGCAACCAACTCTCTTACAATGAGCAGTTCTTC
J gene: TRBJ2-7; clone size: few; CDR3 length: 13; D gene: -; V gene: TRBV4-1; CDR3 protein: CASSQENSYEQYF; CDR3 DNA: TGCGCCAGCAGCCAAGAGAATAGCTACGAGCAGTACTTC
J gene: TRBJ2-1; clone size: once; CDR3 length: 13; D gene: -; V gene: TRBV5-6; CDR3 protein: CASSLVPLNEQFF; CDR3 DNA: TGTGCCAGCAGCTTGGTTCCTTTGAATGAGCAGTTCTTC
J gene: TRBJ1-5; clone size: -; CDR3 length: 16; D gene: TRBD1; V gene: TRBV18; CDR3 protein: CASSPQGSGGNQPQHF; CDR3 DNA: TGTGCCAGCTCACCACAAGGATCAGGGGGTAATCAGCCCCAGCATTTT
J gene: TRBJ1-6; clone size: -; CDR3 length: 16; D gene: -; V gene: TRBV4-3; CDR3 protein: CASSLEVGAHDSPLHF; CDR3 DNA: TGCGCCAGCAGCCTCGAGGTGGGGGCCCACGATTCACCCCTCCACTTT
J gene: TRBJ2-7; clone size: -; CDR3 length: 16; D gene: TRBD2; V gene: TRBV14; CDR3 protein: CASSRLSTSGSYEQYF; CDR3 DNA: TGTGCCAGCAGCCGACTAAGTACTAGCGGTTCCTACGAGCAGTACTTC
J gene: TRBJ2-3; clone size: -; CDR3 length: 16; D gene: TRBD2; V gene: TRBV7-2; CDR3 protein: CASSLVAGGRVDTQYF; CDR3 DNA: TGTGCCAGCAGCTTAGTAGCGGGGGGGCGGGTAGATACGCAGTATTTT
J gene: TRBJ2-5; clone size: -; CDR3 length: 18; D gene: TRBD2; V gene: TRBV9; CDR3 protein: CASSPGLAGGSYQETQYF; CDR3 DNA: TGTGCCAGCAGCCCCGGACTAGCGGGGGGCTCGTACCAAGAGACCCAGTACTTC
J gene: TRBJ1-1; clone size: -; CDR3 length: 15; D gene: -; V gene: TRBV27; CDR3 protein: CASSLSPGAGTEAFF; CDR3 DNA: TGTGCCAGCAGTTTATCACCAGGGGCAGGGACTGAAGCTTTCTTT
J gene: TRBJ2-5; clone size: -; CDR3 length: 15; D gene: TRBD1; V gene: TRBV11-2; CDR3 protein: CASSGRDRGDETQYF; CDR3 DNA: TGTGCCAGCAGCGGCAGGGACAGGGGAGATGAGACCCAGTACTTC
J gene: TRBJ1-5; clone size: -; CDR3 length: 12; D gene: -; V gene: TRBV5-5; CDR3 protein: CASSYTGFLQHF; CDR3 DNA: TGTGCCAGCAGCTATACAGGGTTCCTGCAGCATTTT
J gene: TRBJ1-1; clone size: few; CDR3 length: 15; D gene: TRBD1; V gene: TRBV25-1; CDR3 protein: CASSDPGQGNTEAFF; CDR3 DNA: TGTGCCAGCAGTGATCCGGGACAGGGGAACACTGAAGCTTTCTTT
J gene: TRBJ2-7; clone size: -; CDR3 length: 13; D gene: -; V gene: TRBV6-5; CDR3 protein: CASSSQVLREQYF; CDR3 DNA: TGTGCCAGCAGTTCGCAGGTGCTTCGGGAGCAGTACTTC
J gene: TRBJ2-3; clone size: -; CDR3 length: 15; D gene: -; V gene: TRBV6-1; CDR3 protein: CASTEQTSRTDTQYF; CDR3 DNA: TGTGCCAGCACGGAACAGACCAGCCGCACAGATACGCAGTATTTT
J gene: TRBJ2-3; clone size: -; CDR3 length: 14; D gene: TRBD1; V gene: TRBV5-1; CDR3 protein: CASSLEGGEDTQYF; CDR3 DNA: TGCGCCAGCAGCTTGGAAGGGGGCGAAGATACGCAGTATTTT
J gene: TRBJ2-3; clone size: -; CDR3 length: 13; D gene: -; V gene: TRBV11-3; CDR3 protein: CASSQGQVQTQYF; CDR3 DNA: TGTGCCAGCAGCCAGGGCCAGGTCCAGACGCAGTATTTT
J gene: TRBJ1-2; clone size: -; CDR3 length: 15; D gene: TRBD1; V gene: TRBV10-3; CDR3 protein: CAISLEGTASLKYTF; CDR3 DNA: TGTGCCATCAGTCTGGAGGGGACAGCCTCCCTCAAGTACACCTTC
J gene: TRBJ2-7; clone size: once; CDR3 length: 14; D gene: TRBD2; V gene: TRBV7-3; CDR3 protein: CASSVAGGAYEQYF; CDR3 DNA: TGTGCCAGCAGCGTAGCGGGGGGAGCCTACGAGCAGTACTTC
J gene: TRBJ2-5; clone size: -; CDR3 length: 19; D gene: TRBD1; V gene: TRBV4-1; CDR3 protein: CASSFLAVGQGAGKETQYF; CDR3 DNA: TGCGCCAGCAGCTTTCTCGCGGTGGGACAGGGGGCAGGAAAAGAGACCCAGTACTTC
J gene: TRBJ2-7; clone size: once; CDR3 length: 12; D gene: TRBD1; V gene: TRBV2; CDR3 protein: CASRGQGYEQYF; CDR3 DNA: TGTGCCAGCAGGGGACAGGGGTACGAGCAGTACTTC
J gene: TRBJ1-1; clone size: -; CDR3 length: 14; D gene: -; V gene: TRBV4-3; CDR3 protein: CASSPSSGVPEAFF; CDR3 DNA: TGCGCCAGCAGCCCAAGTTCGGGGGTACCTGAAGCTTTCTTT
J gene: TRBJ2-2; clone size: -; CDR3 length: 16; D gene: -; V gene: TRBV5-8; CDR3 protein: CASSLFLRANTGELFF; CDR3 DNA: TGTGCCAGCAGCTTGTTTCTCCGAGCGAACACCGGGGAGCTGTTTTTT
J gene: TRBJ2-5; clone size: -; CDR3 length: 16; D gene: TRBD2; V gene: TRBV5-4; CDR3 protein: CASSSPKRGAQETQYF; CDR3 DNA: TGTGCCAGCAGCTCTCCCAAGCGGGGGGCACAAGAGACCCAGTACTTC
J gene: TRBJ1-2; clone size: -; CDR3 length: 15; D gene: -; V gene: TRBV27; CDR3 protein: CASSLSLDRLYGYTF; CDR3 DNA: TGTGCCAGCAGTTTATCGCTAGACAGGCTCTATGGCTACACCTTC
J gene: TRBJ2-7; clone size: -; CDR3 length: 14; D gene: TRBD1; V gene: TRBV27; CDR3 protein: CASSPQGAGYEQYF; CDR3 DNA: TGTGCCAGCAGTCCACAGGGGGCGGGCTACGAGCAGTACTTC
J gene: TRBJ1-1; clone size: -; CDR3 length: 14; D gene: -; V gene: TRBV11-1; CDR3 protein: CASRPRQVNTEAFF; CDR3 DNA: TGTGCCAGCAGGCCCAGACAGGTGAACACTGAAGCTTTCTTT
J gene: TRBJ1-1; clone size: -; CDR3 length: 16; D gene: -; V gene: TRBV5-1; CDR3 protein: CASSLGTEIMNTEAFF; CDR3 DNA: TGCGCCAGCAGCTTGGGGACAGAGATCATGAACACTGAAGCTTTCTTT
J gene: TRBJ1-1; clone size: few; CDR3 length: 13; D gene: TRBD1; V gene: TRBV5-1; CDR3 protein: CASRLDRVTEAFF; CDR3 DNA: TGCGCCAGCAGACTCGACAGGGTCACTGAAGCTTTCTTT
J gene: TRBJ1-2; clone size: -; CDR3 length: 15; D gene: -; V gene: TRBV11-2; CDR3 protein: CASSLAVTANYGYTF; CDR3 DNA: TGTGCCAGCAGCTTAGCGGTGACAGCGAACTATGGCTACACCTTC
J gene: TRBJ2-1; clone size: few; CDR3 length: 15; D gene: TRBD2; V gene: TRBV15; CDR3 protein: CATSMTGGGHDEQFF; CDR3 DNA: TGTGCCACCAGTATGACCGGGGGGGGGCACGATGAGCAGTTCTTC
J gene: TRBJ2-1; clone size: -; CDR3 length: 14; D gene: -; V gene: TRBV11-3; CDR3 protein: CASSLASSYNEQFF; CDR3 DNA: TGTGCCAGCAGCTTAGCGAGCTCCTACAATGAGCAGTTCTTC
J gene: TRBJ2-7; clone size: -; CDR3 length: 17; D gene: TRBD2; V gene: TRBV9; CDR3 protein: CASSASSGGPSSYEQYF; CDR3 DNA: TGTGCCAGCAGCGCCTCTAGCGGGGGGCCCAGCTCCTACGAGCAGTACTTC
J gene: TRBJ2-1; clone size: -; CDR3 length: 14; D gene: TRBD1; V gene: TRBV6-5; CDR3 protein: CASKPTGVYNEQFF; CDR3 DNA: TGTGCCAGCAAGCCGACAGGGGTATACAATGAGCAGTTCTTC
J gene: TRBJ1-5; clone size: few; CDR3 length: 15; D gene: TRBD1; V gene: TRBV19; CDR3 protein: CASSFLGQSNQPQHF; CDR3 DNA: TGTGCCAGTAGTTTCTTGGGACAGAGCAATCAGCCCCAGCATTTT
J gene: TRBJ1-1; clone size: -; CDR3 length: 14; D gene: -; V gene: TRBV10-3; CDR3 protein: CAISLTGFGSEAFF; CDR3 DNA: TGTGCCATCAGCCTCACAGGGTTCGGCTCCGAAGCTTTCTTT
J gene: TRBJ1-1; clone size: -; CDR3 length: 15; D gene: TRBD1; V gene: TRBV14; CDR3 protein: CASSRRGTGGGEAFF; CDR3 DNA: TGTGCCAGCAGCCGCAGAGGGACAGGGGGAGGTGAAGCTTTCTTT
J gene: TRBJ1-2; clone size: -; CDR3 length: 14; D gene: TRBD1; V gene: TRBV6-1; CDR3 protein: CASSQQGAYYGYTF; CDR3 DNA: TGTGCCAGCAGTCAACAGGGGGCGTACTATGGCTACACCTTC
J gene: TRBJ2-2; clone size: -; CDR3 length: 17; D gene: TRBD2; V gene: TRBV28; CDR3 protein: CASSLQGLAGHTGELFF; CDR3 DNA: TGTGCCAGCAGTTTGCAGGGACTAGCGGGTCACACCGGGGAGCTGTTTTTT
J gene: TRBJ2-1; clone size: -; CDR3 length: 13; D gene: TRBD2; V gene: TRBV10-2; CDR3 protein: CASAGTSDNEQFF; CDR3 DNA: TGCGCCAGCGCCGGGACTAGCGACAATGAGCAGTTCTTC
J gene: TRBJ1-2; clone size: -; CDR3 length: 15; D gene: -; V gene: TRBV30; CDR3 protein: CAWSQWKAGDYGYTF; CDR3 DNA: TGTGCCTGGAGTCAATGGAAAGCGGGCGACTATGGCTACACCTTC
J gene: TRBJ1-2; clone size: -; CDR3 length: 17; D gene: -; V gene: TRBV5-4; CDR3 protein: CASSPTSAGDSNYGYTF; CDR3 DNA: TGTGCCAGCAGCCCGACGTCGGCCGGAGATTCTAACTATGGCTACACCTTC
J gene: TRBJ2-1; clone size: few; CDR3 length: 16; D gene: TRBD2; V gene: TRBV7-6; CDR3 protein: CASSPLAGESYNEQFF; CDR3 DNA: TGTGCCAGCAGTCCCCTAGCGGGGGAGTCCTACAATGAGCAGTTCTTC